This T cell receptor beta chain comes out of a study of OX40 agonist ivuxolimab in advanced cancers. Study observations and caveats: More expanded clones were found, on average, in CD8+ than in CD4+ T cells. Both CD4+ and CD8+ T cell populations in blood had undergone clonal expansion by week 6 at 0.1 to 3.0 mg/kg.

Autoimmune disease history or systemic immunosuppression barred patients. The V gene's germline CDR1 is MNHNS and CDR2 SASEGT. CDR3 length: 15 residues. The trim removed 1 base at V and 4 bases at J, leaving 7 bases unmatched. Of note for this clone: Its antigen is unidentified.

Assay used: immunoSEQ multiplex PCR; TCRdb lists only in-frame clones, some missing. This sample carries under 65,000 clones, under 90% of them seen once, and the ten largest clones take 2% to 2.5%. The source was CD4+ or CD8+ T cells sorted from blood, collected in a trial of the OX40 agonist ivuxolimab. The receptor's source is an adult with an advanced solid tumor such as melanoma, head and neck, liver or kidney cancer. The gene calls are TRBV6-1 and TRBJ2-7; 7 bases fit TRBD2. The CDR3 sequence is CASSEVSRESYEQYF. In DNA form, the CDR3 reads TGTGCCAGCAGTGAAGTCTCGCGGGAGTCTTACGAGCAGTACTTC.